A single sample is the source of the 27 T cell receptor beta chains below, sequenced in a study of cytomegalovirus exposure and HLA in healthy donors. The PCR had 60 Vbeta and 13 Jbeta primers. The method was immunoSEQ multiplex PCR; TCRdb's version includes in-frame clones alone and lacks a portion of them. The data show over 150,000 clones, about four fifths seen once. The sample comprised PBMCs. These receptors were collected from a man aged 25-45 years in good health and CMV-seropositive.

V is TRBV5-1 and J is TRBJ2-5; 8 nucleotides align to TRBD2. Germline loops: CDR1 SGHRS, CDR2 YFSETQ. The CDR3 has 13 amino acids. V dropped 4 bases and J dropped 5; count of bases not matched to a gene: 4. CDR3 nucleotide sequence: TGCGCCAGCAGCAGAGCGGGGGTGGAGACCCAGTACTTC. Its protein is CASSRAGVETQYF. Drawing the rest from reference TRBV5-1 and TRBJ2-5, the complete variable domain is KAGVTQTPRYLIKTRGQQVTLSCSPISGHRSVSWYQQTPGQGLQFLFEYFSETQRNKGNFPGRFSGRQFSNSRSEMNVSTLELGDSALYLCASSRAGVETQYFGPGTRLLVL.

The V gene is TRBV10-1, the J gene TRBJ2-1, with 9 bases fitting TRBD1. CDR3 length: 11 residues. V dropped 5 bases and J dropped 15; count of bases not matched to a gene: 5. Germline loops: CDR1 WNHNN, CDR2 SYGVQD (reference sequence). CDR3 loop: CASSNTGGMFF. The CDR3 nucleotides read TGCGCCAGCAGTAATACAGGGGGCATGTTCTTC.

CDR3 amino acids: CACMADRGTTEAFF. DNA for the CDR3: TGTGCCTGCATGGCGGACAGGGGAACCACTGAAGCTTTCTTT. The chain combines TRBV30 with TRBJ1-1; 9 bases are shared with TRBD1. The length of the CDR3 is 14 residues. Germline CDR1 is GTSNPN and CDR2 is SVGIG (reference sequence). Unmatched junction bases numbered 9, after V lost 6 bases and J lost 4 bases.

V usage is TRBV4-1 and J usage is TRBJ2-4; 7 bases align to TRBD1. The V and J ends lost 1 base and 11 bases, in that order; junction bases with no gene match: 14. The CDR3 spans 16 residues. The germline gives CDR1 MGHRA, CDR2 YSYEKL. Here the CDR3 DNA reads TGCGCCAGCAGCCAAGGGGCCCATGAGGGGGCCGCCGTTCAGTACTTC. Translated, it gives CASSQGAHEGAAVQYF.

The V gene is TRBV6-5, the J gene TRBJ2-7; TRBD1 agrees at 8 bases. Germline CDR1 and CDR2: MNHEY and SVGAGI. The junction had 4 bases not matched to a gene; V was cut back by 0 bases and J by 3 bases. The CDR3 contains 15 residues. The DNA for the CDR3 is TGTGCCAGCAGTTACTCATGGACAGGGAGCTACGAGCAGTACTTC. Encoded protein: CASSYSWTGSYEQYF.

Here the CDR3 reads CASSYRGQGISPLHF. The DNA for the CDR3 is TGTGCCAGCAGTTACCGGGGACAGGGGATCTCACCCCTCCACTTT. The V call is TRBV6-5, the J call TRBJ1-6; 10 bases line up with TRBD1. The length of the CDR3 is 15 residues. The germline V gene has CDR1 MNHEY and CDR2 SVGAGI. Losses at the gene ends were 2 bases for V and 10 bases for J; bases not matched to a gene: 5.

V usage is TRBV6-5 and J usage is TRBJ2-3; the D gene is possibly TRBD1 (5 bases). Germline V gene data show CDR1 as MNHEY and CDR2 as SVGAGI. The CDR3 totals 15 residues. V gave up 2 bases and J gave up 0 bases, with 9 bases separating them. This chain's CDR3 is CASSYTGASTDTQYF. The CDR3, as DNA: TGTGCCAGCAGTTACACAGGCGCTAGCACAGATACGCAGTATTTT.

The rearrangement joins TRBV6-6 to TRBJ2-7, with D unclear. The germline V and J ends were trimmed by 0 bases and 3 bases, with 12 bases remaining between them. Germline assignment: CDR1 MNHNY and CDR2 SVGAGI (reference sequence). This CDR3 is 15 amino acids long. In DNA, the CDR3 is TGTGCCAGCAGTTACTCGATTCACGGTGACTACGAGCAGTACTTC. It translates to CASSYSIHGDYEQYF.

The chain recombines TRBV9 with TRBJ2-4; D possibly corresponds to TRBD2 (6 bases). Trimming pared 4 bases from V and 3 bases from J, leaving 26 bases between. The CDR3 consists of 19 residues. From germline, CDR1 is SGDLS and CDR2 YYNGEE. CDR3 DNA sequence: TGTGCCAGCAGCCCACGAGGGTGGGGCAGCGGGTCGAGCAAAAACATTCAGTACTTC. It encodes CASSPRGWGSGSSKNIQYF.

The chain uses TRBV7-2 and TRBJ2-5; TRBD2 matches 7 bases. Germline V gene sequence: CDR1 SGHTA, CDR2 FQGNSA. CDR3 size: 13 residues. After removal of 5 bases from V and 5 bases from J, the junction contained 5 bases not matched to a gene. CDR3 amino acids: CASSPGREETQYF. For the CDR3, the DNA is TGTGCCAGCAGCCCCGGGCGGGAGGAGACCCAGTACTTC. The complete variable domain, with remaining parts taken from reference TRBV7-2 and TRBJ2-5, reads GAGVSQSPSNKVTEKGKDVELRCDPISGHTALYWYRQSLGQGLEFLIYFQGNSAPDKSGLPSDRFSAERTGGSVSTLTIQRTQQEDSAVYLCASSPGREETQYFGPGTRLLVL.

This rearrangement joins TRBV5-1 to TRBJ1-1; 8 positions match TRBD1. The CDR3 has 14 residues. V shed 2 bases and J 4 bases; nucleotides not matched to a gene: 4. In germline, CDR1 is SGHRS, CDR2 YFSETQ. CDR3 sequence reads: CASSLGDRSTEAFF. The CDR3 DNA follows: TGCGCCAGCAGCTTAGGGGACAGGAGCACTGAAGCTTTCTTT.

The gene calls are TRBV19 and TRBJ1-2; TRBD1 aligns across 8 bases. From germline, CDR1 is LNHDA and CDR2 SQIVND (reference sequence). Trimming cost V 6 bases and J 0 bases; bases outside gene matches: 9. This CDR3 is built from 16 residues. CDR3 sequence (DNA): TGTGCCAGTAGAACAGGGGGGACGATCACTAACTATGGCTACACCTTC. This encodes CASRTGGTITNYGYTF.

This clone has more than one count but fewer than ten. This rearrangement joins TRBV21-1 to TRBJ2-2; the DNA was not compared with TRBD1, the D call given in the table. TRBV21-1 is a recognized pseudogene. The CDR3 runs 17 residues. The CDR3 bases are TGTGCCAGCAGTAAGGCCGGGACAGGGCGAAGCACCGGGGAGCTGTTTTTT. Its protein is CASSKAGTGRSTGELFF.

The genes are TRBV29-1 and TRBJ1-2; unclear D gene. There are 12 residues in the CDR3. Trimming cost V 6 bases and J 2 bases, with 10 bases left between them. Looked up from germline, CDR1 is SQVTM and CDR2 is ANQGSEA. As DNA, the CDR3 is TGCAGCGTCCATCTATCAAACTATGGCTACACCTTC. This gives the protein CSVHLSNYGYTF.

V is TRBV6-1 and J is TRBJ2-3; 9 bases agree with TRBD2. The J segment lost 0 bases and the V segment lost 3 bases, leaving 4 bases of the junction unmatched. Germline loops: CDR1 MNHNS, CDR2 SASEGT. The CDR3 runs to 16 residues. The CDR3 protein is CASSDSAGGSTDTQYF. The CDR3 coding sequence is TGTGCCAGCAGTGATTCGGCGGGGGGGAGCACAGATACGCAGTATTTT.

The chain joins TRBV5-1 to TRBJ2-1, with TRBD2 identical over 7 bases. CDR1 and CDR2 from the germline V gene are SGHRS and YFSETQ. This CDR3 is 16 amino acids long. The V gene end was trimmed by 4 bases and the J gene end by 2 bases; junction bases not matched to a gene: 9. The CDR3 coding sequence is TGCGCCAGCAGCCCTCTTGCGGGAGACCCCTACAATGAGCAGTTCTTC. Translating it yields CASSPLAGDPYNEQFF. Looking up the rest from reference TRBV5-1 and TRBJ2-1 gives the full variable domain: KAGVTQTPRYLIKTRGQQVTLSCSPISGHRSVSWYQQTPGQGLQFLFEYFSETQRNKGNFPGRFSGRQFSNSRSEMNVSTLELGDSALYLCASSPLAGDPYNEQFFGPGTRLTVL.

This chain links TRBV7-9 with TRBJ1-5; no firm D call. Germline-derived CDR1 and CDR2 are SEHNR and FQNEAQ (reference sequence). V gave up 6 bases and J gave up 8 bases, with 17 bases separating them. This CDR3 is 14 amino acids long. The CDR3, as DNA: TGTGCCAGCAGGCCACCCTATAGCGGGGAGCCCCAGCATTTT. This encodes CASRPPYSGEPQHF.

A note on this clone: A read error may account for a junction end that differs from germline. The V and J genes are TRBV7-9 and TRBJ2-7; 9 bases are shared with TRBD2. There are 15 residues in the CDR3. Per the germline V gene, CDR1 is SEHNR and CDR2 is FQNEAQ (reference sequence). The CDR3 here is CSSSPVVAGAYEQYF. CDR3 in DNA: TGTTCCAGCAGTCCCGTTGTAGCGGGGGCCTACGAGCAGTACTTC.

V usage is TRBV30 and J usage is TRBJ2-5; possible D gene TRBD1, 5 bases. The CDR3 spans 15 residues. CDR1 is GTSNPN and CDR2 is SVGIG in the germline V gene (reference sequence). V gave up 2 bases and J gave up 4 bases, with 17 bases separating them. CDR3 sequence: CAWSPALGRRETQYF. The CDR3 nucleotides are TGTGCCTGGAGTCCCGCCCTGGGGCGACGAGAGACCCAGTACTTC.

This chain joins TRBV7-6 and TRBJ1-1; 8 nucleotides match TRBD1. Losses at the gene ends were 5 bases for V and 7 bases for J; bases not matched to a gene: 12. Per germline, CDR1 SGHVS and CDR2 FNYEAQ. This CDR3 region has 15 residues. This chain's CDR3 is CASSHPGTGFDEAFF. In DNA, the CDR3 is TGTGCCAGCAGCCACCCGGGGACAGGTTTTGATGAAGCTTTCTTT.

The chain joins TRBV15 to TRBJ2-1; 7 bases are a match to TRBD1. Germline CDR1 and CDR2: LNHNV and YYDKDF (reference sequence). V was clipped by 2 bases and J by 1 base; unmatched bases: 5. The CDR3 spans 16 residues. The CDR3 is CATSRIPTGSYNEQFF. The CDR3 DNA follows: TGTGCCACCAGCAGAATCCCGACAGGGTCCTACAATGAGCAGTTCTTC.

The chain uses TRBV5-4 and TRBJ2-1; 14 nucleotides line up with TRBD2. The CDR3 has 17 amino acids. V shed 4 bases and J 5 bases; nucleotides not matched to a gene: 8. Germline V gives CDR1 SGHNT, CDR2 YYREEE (reference sequence). The CDR3 coding sequence is TGTGCCAGCAGCCCCATGACTAGCGGGAGGGTCCACAATGAGCAGTTCTTC. Translated: CASSPMTSGRVHNEQFF. Drawing the rest from reference TRBV5-4 and TRBJ2-1, the complete variable domain is ETGVTQSPTHLIKTRGQQVTLRCSSQSGHNTVSWYQQALGQGPQFIFQYYREEENGRGNFPPRFSGLQFPNYSSELNVNALELDDSALYLCASSPMTSGRVHNEQFFGPGTRLTVL.

The CDR3 DNA is TGTGCCAGCAGTTTAGGGGGGGGCAGGGGCACAGATACGCAGTATTTT. Amino acids: CASSLGGGRGTDTQYF. The chain recombines TRBV28 with TRBJ2-3; D might be TRBD2 (7 bases). This CDR3 has 16 amino acids. CDR1 is MDHEN, CDR2 SYDVKM, per germline. Between the trimmed V and J ends, which lost 2 bases and 1 base, there was a span of 13 bases.

Concerning this clone: This same CDR3 is encoded by further DNA sequences in the sample. V gene TRBV5-6 combines with J gene TRBJ1-5; the D is unclear. The V gene's germline CDR1 is SGHDT and CDR2 YYEEEE. Trimming shortened V by 4 bases and J by 0 bases, and 8 bases separated the two germline ends. The CDR3 length is 14 residues. CDR3 DNA sequence: TGTGCCAGCAGCCTCGGGGTTAGCAATCAGCCCCAGCATTTT. Residues: CASSLGVSNQPQHF. Based on the CDR3 plus reference TRBV5-6 and TRBJ1-5, the full variable domain is DAGVTQSPTHLIKTRGQQVTLRCSPKSGHDTVSWYQQALGQGPQFIFQYYEEEERQRGNFPDRFSGHQFPNYSSELNVNALLLGDSALYLCASSLGVSNQPQHFGDGTRLSIL.

V usage is TRBV10-3 and J usage is TRBJ1-5, with 7 nucleotides matching TRBD1. Germline V gene sequence: CDR1 ENHRY, CDR2 SYGVKD. The length of the CDR3 is 18 residues. V lost 0 bases to trimming and J lost 0 bases; unmatched junction nucleotides: 8. CDR3: CAISESKGTDSSNQPQHF. Written as DNA, the CDR3 is TGTGCCATCAGTGAGTCAAAAGGGACAGACTCTAGCAATCAGCCCCAGCATTTT.

The sample holds one count of this clone. J is TRBJ1-1 and V is TRBV4-1; 7 bases line up with TRBD1. With V trimmed by 3 bases and J by 8 bases, 6 bases remained unmatched. CDR1 is MGHRA, CDR2 YSYEKL, per germline. The length of the CDR3 is 13 residues. Here the CDR3 reads CASSQETGREAFF. CDR3 DNA sequence: TGCGCCAGCAGCCAGGAGACAGGGCGGGAAGCTTTCTTT.

This rearrangement joins TRBV4-3 to TRBJ2-5; TRBD2 is a possible D gene (6 bases). The length of the CDR3 is 17 residues. Deletions cut 3 bases from V and 4 bases from J, with 21 bases between. CDR1 and CDR2 from the germline V gene are LGHNA and YSLEER. For the CDR3, the DNA is TGCGCCAGCAGCCATAGGCCCTTAGGGGAGGCCGGAGAGACCCAGTACTTC. Translation gives CASSHRPLGEAGETQYF.